This T cell receptor (beta chain) originates from a study of blood T cell repertoires in COVID-19. Study-level background: From the United States, Italy and Spain came samples of acute and convalescent COVID-19. T cells, B-cell-depleted T cells, or PBMCs supplied cDNA or gDNA.

Original methodology: Amplified reference gene primers provided the basis for estimating nucleated cell counts. The repertoire was sequenced with immunoSEQ multiplex PCR; TCRdb's copy has only in-frame clones and lacks some. The DNA gave D and trimming, while V, J and clone size come from that table. The profile shows around 120,000 clones, around 80% of them singletons. With V trimmed by 4 bases and J by 9 bases, 6 bases remained unmatched. Germline values: CDR1 LGHDT, CDR2 YNNKEL (reference sequence). The CDR3 has 14 amino acids. A few counts support this clone. The chain has TRBV3-1 (or the pseudogene TRBV3-2) and TRBJ2-2, with 9 bases that match TRBD1. The sequence was collected from a man in his 70s with active or convalescent COVID-19. Material for sequencing was peripheral blood. For the CDR3, the DNA is TGTGCCAGCAGCCCGGGACAGGGAAACCGGGAGCTGTTTTTT. This translates into CASSPGQGNRELFF.